The 28 T cell receptor beta chains given below trace back to one sample, sequenced in a study of response to subunit inactivated influenza vaccine. TCRdb called the RT-PCR reads again in MiXCR, with one record for every CDR3 protein. The profile shows under 950,000 distinct CDR3 sequences, over 20% of them singletons. The sequences come from PBMCs from blood, collected approximately 5 days after vaccination. Source of these receptors: a man aged 45-65 years who received an inactivated influenza vaccine.

The V gene is TRBV20-1, the J gene TRBJ2-7, with TRBD1 matching 7 bases. V lost 2 bases, J lost 3 bases, and 4 bases stayed unmatched. CDR3 size: 13 residues. From germline, CDR1 is DFQATT and CDR2 SNEGSKA (reference sequence). CDR3 DNA: TGCAGTGCTAGAAGAGGGGGCGTCTACGAGCAGTACTTC. Residues: CSARRGGVYEQYF.

CDR3 in amino acids: CASSLVEWGRSEQYF. Written as DNA, the CDR3 is TGCGCCAGCAGCTTGGTGGAATGGGGCCGATCCGAGCAGTACTTC. This chain connects TRBV5-1 to TRBJ2-7; maybe TRBD1 (5 bases). Germline CDR1 and CDR2: SGHRS and YFSETQ. V lost 0 bases, J lost 6 bases, and 16 bases lay in between. The CDR3 contains 15 residues.

This clonotype was detected only a few times. The CDR3 protein is CASSLGTGNNEQYF. CDR3 nucleotide sequence: TGCGCCAGCAGCCTAGGGACAGGGAATAACGAGCAGTACTTC. The chain carries TRBV5-1 and TRBJ2-7, with TRBD1 identical over 9 bases. CDR3 length equals 14 residues. V lost 4 bases to trimming and J lost 5 bases; unmatched junction nucleotides: 7. Germline assignment: CDR1 SGHRS and CDR2 YFSETQ.

The J gene is TRBJ2-5, the V gene TRBV29-1; 7 bases map to TRBD2. This CDR3 has 13 amino acids. Germline CDR1 is SQVTM and CDR2 is ANQGSEA. The J segment lost 4 bases and the V segment lost 4 bases, leaving 6 bases of the junction unmatched. The CDR3: CSVGTGGPETQYF. The DNA of the CDR3 is TGCAGCGTTGGGACGGGAGGCCCAGAGACCCAGTACTTC.

The chain couples TRBV20-1 to TRBJ2-1; maybe TRBD1 (5 bases). Trimming pared 1 base from V and 6 bases from J, leaving 10 bases between. The V gene's germline CDR1 is DFQATT and CDR2 SNEGSKA (reference sequence). This CDR3 has 13 residues. CDR3 amino acids: CSARVGVGNEQFF. The DNA of the CDR3 is TGCAGTGCTAGAGTAGGGGTCGGCAATGAGCAGTTCTTC.

CDR3 coding DNA: TGCAGTGCTAGTTTTAGCGGATCTAGCACAGATACGCAGTATTTT. Protein product: CSASFSGSSTDTQYF. This chain links TRBV20-1 with TRBJ2-3; tentatively, D is TRBD2 (6 bases). Trimming took off 3 bases at V and 0 bases at J, with 13 bases between the two ends. Germline CDR1 and CDR2: DFQATT and SNEGSKA (reference sequence). CDR3 length: 15 amino acids.

This CDR3 reads CASSLAAGLYGYTF. CDR3 coding DNA: TGCGCCAGCAGCTTGGCGGCAGGGCTCTATGGCTACACCTTC. The rearrangement links TRBV5-1 to TRBJ1-2; a weak D match, TRBD1 (5 bases). The CDR3 has 14 residues. Germline CDR1 is SGHRS and CDR2 is YFSETQ. Trimming removed 0 bases from V and 4 bases from J, with 10 bases in between.

This clonotype was found a few times. The gene calls are TRBV24-1 and TRBJ2-3; 7 nucleotides agree with TRBD1. Trimming cost V 11 bases and J 3 bases; bases outside gene matches: 7. Germline-derived CDR1 and CDR2 are KGHDR and SFDVKD. The CDR3 loop spans 13 amino acids. The CDR3 bases are TGTGCCATCGGACAGGTAGAAACAGATACGCAGTATTTT. It yields the protein CAIGQVETDTQYF.

The J gene is TRBJ2-1, the V gene TRBV6-2 or TRBV6-3, with a possible D match to TRBD2 (5 bases). The CDR3 loop spans 18 amino acids. With 5 bases removed from V and 0 bases from J, the gap between germline ends came to 20 bases. From germline, CDR1 is MNHEY and CDR2 SVGEGT. The chain's CDR3 is CASSTLYSGESSYNEQFF. CDR3 nucleotide sequence: TGTGCCAGCAGTACTCTGTATTCCGGGGAGAGCTCCTACAATGAGCAGTTCTTC.

This clonotype was found many times. The J gene is TRBJ2-1, the V gene TRBV11-2, with a tentative D call TRBD2 (5 bases). The ends were cut back, 5 bases at V and 4 bases at J, with 15 bases in the middle. This CDR3 has 15 residues. The germline gives CDR1 SGHAT, CDR2 FQNNGV. The CDR3 coding sequence is TGTGCCAGCAGCCCCGGGATCGGCGGATACAATGAGCAGTTCTTC. It codes for CASSPGIGGYNEQFF.

This clonotype has just a few counts. V and J are TRBV27 and TRBJ1-1, with 12 bases aligning to TRBD1. Germline-derived CDR1 and CDR2 are MNHEY and SMNVEV (reference sequence). CDR3 length: 16 amino acids. V gave up 5 bases and J gave up 0 bases; unmatched junction bases: 4. The CDR3 region is CASSPGQGALNTEAFF. CDR3 nucleotides: TGTGCCAGCAGTCCGGGACAGGGGGCTTTGAACACTGAAGCTTTCTTT.

Only a few counts were recorded for this clonotype. The chain couples TRBV6-1 to TRBJ2-7; the match to TRBD1 covers 7 bases. The germline V gene has CDR1 MNHNS and CDR2 SASEGT. The junction had 10 bases not matched to a gene; V was cut back by 2 bases and J by 9 bases. The CDR3 spans 14 residues. The CDR3 sequence: CASSESETGNGQYF. CDR3 nucleotide sequence: TGTGCCAGCAGTGAATCCGAGACAGGGAACGGGCAGTACTTC.

A few counts support this clonotype. This sequence joins TRBV7-8 and TRBJ2-5, with D possibly being TRBD1 (6 bases). Trimming shortened V by 1 base and J by 7 bases, and 19 bases separated the two germline ends. The CDR3 runs to 16 residues. Germline V gene lookup returns CDR1 SGHVS and CDR2 FQNEAQ. The DNA for the CDR3 is TGTGCCAGCAGCTTAGAGACAGGTTCTCACCCCGGGACCCAGTACTTC. This gives the protein CASSLETGSHPGTQYF.

The CDR3 sequence: CASTDASAGGETQYF. CDR3 in DNA: TGTGCCAGCACCGACGCGTCTGCGGGAGGGGAGACCCAGTACTTC. The rearrangement links TRBV6-2 or TRBV6-3 to TRBJ2-5; 9 bases map to TRBD2. The CDR3 totals 15 residues. CDR1 is MNHEY, CDR2 SVGEGT, per germline. V shed 7 bases, J shed 5 bases, and the junction held 11 bases outside the gene matches.

The chain joins TRBV10-3 to TRBJ1-5; a possible D gene is TRBD1 (6 bases). The CDR3 length is 17 residues. Germline V gene lookup returns CDR1 ENHRY and CDR2 SYGVKD. The V end was cut by 10 bases, the J end by 3 bases, with 25 bases between. The CDR3 here is CATRPQGGVDANQPQHF. In DNA form, the CDR3 reads TGTGCCACCAGACCACAGGGAGGAGTGGATGCCAATCAGCCCCAGCATTTT.

This clonotype has just a few counts. The gene calls are TRBV15 and TRBJ1-1; 9 bases align to TRBD1. V gave up 2 bases and J gave up 5 bases; unmatched junction bases: 6. CDR3 length equals 15 residues. Germline V gene sequence: CDR1 LNHNV, CDR2 YYDKDF (reference sequence). The CDR3: CATSRQQGAGTEAFF. The CDR3 DNA is TGTGCCACCAGCAGACAACAGGGGGCTGGTACTGAAGCTTTCTTT.

This clonotype was counted many times. The genes are TRBV7-2 and TRBJ2-1; D ambiguous. The CDR3 consists of 12 residues. Germline V gene lookup returns CDR1 SGHTA and CDR2 FQGNSA. V lost 4 bases and J lost 6, with 7 bases in between. The CDR3 sequence: CASSSFGNEQFF. The DNA of the CDR3 is TGTGCCAGCAGCTCCTTTGGCAATGAGCAGTTCTTC.

This chain links TRBV7-6 with TRBJ2-1, with 8 bases identical to TRBD2. There are 14 residues in the CDR3. J was trimmed by 8 bases and V by 7 bases; bases with no gene match: 10. Germline loops: CDR1 SGHVS, CDR2 FNYEAQ. CDR3 DNA sequence: TGTGCCAGCACCCTTAGCGGGGTATTGGATGAGCAGTTCTTC. It codes for CASTLSGVLDEQFF.

This chain links TRBV20-1 with TRBJ2-7, with 9 positions matching TRBD2. Germline V gene sequence: CDR1 DFQATT, CDR2 SNEGSKA (reference sequence). This CDR3 is 15 amino acids long. The J segment lost 3 bases and the V segment lost 0 bases, leaving 6 bases of the junction unmatched. The CDR3 bases are TGCAGTGCTAGAGATGGCGATAGCGGGAGCTACGAGCAGTACTTC. Encoded protein: CSARDGDSGSYEQYF.

This rearrangement joins TRBV4-3 to TRBJ2-1, with 8 bases fitting TRBD2. J was trimmed by 2 bases and V by 7 bases; bases with no gene match: 10. CDR3 length: 16 residues. Germline V gives CDR1 LGHNA, CDR2 YSLEER. The CDR3 sequence: CASTSEAGDTYNEQFF. CDR3 bases: TGCGCCAGCACTAGTGAAGCGGGAGACACCTACAATGAGCAGTTCTTC.

The V call is TRBV5-1, the J call TRBJ2-2; D unclear. The CDR3 totals 15 residues. V was pared by 0 bases and J by 4 bases, with 10 bases between. Germline V gene data show CDR1 as SGHRS and CDR2 as YFSETQ. This CDR3 reads CASSLVRQITGELFF. The DNA for the CDR3 is TGCGCCAGCAGCTTGGTTAGGCAAATCACCGGGGAGCTGTTTTTT.

The chain recombines TRBV5-1 with TRBJ2-1, with 7 bases aligning to TRBD1. The CDR3 covers 15 residues. Trimming at V came to 1 base and at J to 5 bases, leaving 6 bases not matched to a gene. Per the germline V gene, CDR1 is SGHRS and CDR2 is YFSETQ. The CDR3 spells CASSLSQGWNNEQFF. CDR3 coding DNA: TGCGCCAGCAGCTTGTCACAGGGGTGGAACAATGAGCAGTTCTTC.

This clonotype showed up many times. The V gene is TRBV20-1, the J gene TRBJ1-2; no definite D call. V lost 1 base, J lost 4 bases, and 16 bases lay in between. Germline V CDR1 and CDR2: DFQATT, SNEGSKA (reference sequence). This CDR3 is built from 15 residues. Here the CDR3 reads CSARGGIRLSYGYTF. CDR3 nucleotide sequence: TGCAGTGCTAGAGGAGGCATCCGATTATCCTATGGCTACACCTTC.

In its sample, this clonotype was seen a few times. The CDR3 DNA reads as TGTGCCAGCGATACAGGGGGAGGTTCACCCCTCCACTTT. It translates to CASDTGGGSPLHF. J is TRBJ1-6 and V is TRBV6-6; 8 bases line up with TRBD1. V lost 8 bases and J lost 9; bases outside the gene matches: 6. Per the germline V gene, CDR1 is MNHNY and CDR2 is SVGAGI (reference sequence). This CDR3 is built from 13 residues.

Only a few counts were recorded for this clonotype. The chain is built from TRBV14 and TRBJ2-1; the D is unclear. V was cut by 3 bases and J by 3 bases, with 15 bases left in between. The CDR3 contains 16 residues. The germline V gene has CDR1 SGHDN and CDR2 FVKESK. DNA for the CDR3: TGTGCCAGCAGCCAGGTGCCCATGAACTTCTACAATGAGCAGTTCTTC. This encodes CASSQVPMNFYNEQFF. Combining the CDR3 with reference TRBV14 and TRBJ2-1 gives the whole variable domain EAGVTQFPSHSVIEKGQTVTLRCDPISGHDNLYWYRRVMGKEIKFLLHFVKESKQDESGMPNNRFLAERTGGTYSTLKVQPAELEDSGVYFCASSQVPMNFYNEQFFGPGTRLTVL.

This chain uses TRBV3-1 with TRBJ2-7; 10 bases map to TRBD2. This CDR3 is 16 amino acids long. Unmatched junction bases numbered 6, after V lost 0 bases and J lost 4 bases. CDR1 LGHDT and CDR2 YNNKEL come from the germline V gene (reference sequence). CDR3 loop: CASSQDPASGSYEQYF. The CDR3 DNA reads TGTGCCAGCAGCCAAGATCCGGCTAGCGGGAGTTACGAGCAGTACTTC.

The rearrangement links TRBV12-3 or TRBV12-4 to TRBJ2-2; D might be TRBD2 (6 bases). The V end lost 3 bases, the J end lost 4 bases, and 12 bases lay between the germline ends. This CDR3 region has 15 residues. CDR3: CASSFRTTSTGELFF. CDR3 sequence (DNA): TGTGCCAGCAGTTTCAGGACTACCAGCACCGGGGAGCTGTTTTTT.

The chain recombines TRBV5-6 with TRBJ2-7, with 7 bases that match TRBD1. The V segment lost 5 bases and the J segment 0 bases; nucleotides outside the gene matches: 2. Germline values: CDR1 SGHDT, CDR2 YYEEEE. CDR3 size: 13 residues. CDR3 sequence reads: CASSKGASYEQYF. CDR3 DNA sequence: TGTGCCAGCAGTAAGGGGGCCTCCTACGAGCAGTACTTC.